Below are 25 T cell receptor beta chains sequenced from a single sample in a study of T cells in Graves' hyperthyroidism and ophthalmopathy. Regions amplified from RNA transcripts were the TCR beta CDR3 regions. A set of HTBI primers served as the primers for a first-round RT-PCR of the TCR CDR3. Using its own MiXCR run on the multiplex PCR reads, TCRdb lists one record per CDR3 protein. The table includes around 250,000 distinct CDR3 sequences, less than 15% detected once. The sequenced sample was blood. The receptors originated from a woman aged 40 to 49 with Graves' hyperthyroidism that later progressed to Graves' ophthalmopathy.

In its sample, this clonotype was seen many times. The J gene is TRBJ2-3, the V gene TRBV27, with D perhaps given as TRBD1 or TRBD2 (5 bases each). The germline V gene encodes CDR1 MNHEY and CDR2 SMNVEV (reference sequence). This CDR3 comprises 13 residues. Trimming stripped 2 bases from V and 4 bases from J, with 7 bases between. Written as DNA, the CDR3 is TGTGCCAGCAGTTTACAGGGAGCAGATACGCAGTATTTT. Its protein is CASSLQGADTQYF.

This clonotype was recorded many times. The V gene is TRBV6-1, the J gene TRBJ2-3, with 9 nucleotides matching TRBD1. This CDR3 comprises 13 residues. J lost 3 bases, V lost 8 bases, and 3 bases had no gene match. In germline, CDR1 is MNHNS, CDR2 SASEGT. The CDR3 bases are TGTGCCAGCGGTGGACAGGGGACAGATACGCAGTATTTT. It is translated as CASGGQGTDTQYF.

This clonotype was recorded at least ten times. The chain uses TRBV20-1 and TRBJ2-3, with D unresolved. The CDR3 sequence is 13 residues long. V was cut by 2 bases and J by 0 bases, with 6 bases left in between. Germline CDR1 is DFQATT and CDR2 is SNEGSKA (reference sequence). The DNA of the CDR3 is TGCAGTGCTAGATCCGTAAGCACAGATACGCAGTATTTT. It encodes CSARSVSTDTQYF.

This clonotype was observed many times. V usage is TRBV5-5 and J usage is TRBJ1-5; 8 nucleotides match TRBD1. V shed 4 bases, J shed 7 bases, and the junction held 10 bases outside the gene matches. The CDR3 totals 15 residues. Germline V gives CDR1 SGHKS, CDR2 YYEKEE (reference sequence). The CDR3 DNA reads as TGTGCCAGCAGCAGGACAGGGCCTAGCAGGCAGCCCCAGCATTTT. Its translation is CASSRTGPSRQPQHF.

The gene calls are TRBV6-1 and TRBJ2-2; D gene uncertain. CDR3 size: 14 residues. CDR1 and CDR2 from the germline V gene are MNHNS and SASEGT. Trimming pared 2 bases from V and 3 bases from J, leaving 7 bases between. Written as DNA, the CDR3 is TGTGCCAGCAGTGAATGGCGGTACACCGGGGAGCTGTTTTTT. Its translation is CASSEWRYTGELFF.

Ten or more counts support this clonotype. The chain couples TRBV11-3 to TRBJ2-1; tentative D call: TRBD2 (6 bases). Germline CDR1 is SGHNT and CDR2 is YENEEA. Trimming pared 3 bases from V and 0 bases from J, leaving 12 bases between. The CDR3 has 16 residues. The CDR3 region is CASSLASASSYNEQFF. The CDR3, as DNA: TGTGCCAGCAGCTTGGCTAGCGCTAGCTCCTACAATGAGCAGTTCTTC.

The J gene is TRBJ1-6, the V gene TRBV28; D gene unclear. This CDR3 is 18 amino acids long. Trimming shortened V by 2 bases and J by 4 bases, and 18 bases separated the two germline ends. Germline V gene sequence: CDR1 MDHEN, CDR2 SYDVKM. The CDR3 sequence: CASSLKHSPMLYNSPLHF. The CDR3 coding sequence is TGTGCCAGCAGTTTAAAGCACAGCCCGATGTTGTATAATTCACCCCTCCACTTT. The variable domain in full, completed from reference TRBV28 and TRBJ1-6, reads DVKVTQSSRYLVKRTGEKVFLECVQDMDHENMFWYRQDPGLGLRLIYFSYDVKMKEKGDIPEGYSVSREKKERFSLILESASTNQTSMYLCASSLKHSPMLYNSPLHFGNGTRLTVT.

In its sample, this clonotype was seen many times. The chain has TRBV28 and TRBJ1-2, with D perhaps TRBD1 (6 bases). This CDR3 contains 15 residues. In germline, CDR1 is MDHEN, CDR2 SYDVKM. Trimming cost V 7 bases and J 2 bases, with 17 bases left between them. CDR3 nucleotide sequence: TGTGCCAGCACCTCCCCCGGGACACGGAACTATGGCTACACCTTC. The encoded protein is CASTSPGTRNYGYTF.

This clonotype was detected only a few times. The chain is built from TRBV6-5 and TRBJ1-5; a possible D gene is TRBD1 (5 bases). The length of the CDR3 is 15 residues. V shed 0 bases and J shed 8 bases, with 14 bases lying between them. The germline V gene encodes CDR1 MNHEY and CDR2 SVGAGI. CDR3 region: CASSYSFEGREPQHF. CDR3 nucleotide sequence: TGTGCCAGCAGTTACTCGTTTGAGGGGAGAGAGCCCCAGCATTTT.

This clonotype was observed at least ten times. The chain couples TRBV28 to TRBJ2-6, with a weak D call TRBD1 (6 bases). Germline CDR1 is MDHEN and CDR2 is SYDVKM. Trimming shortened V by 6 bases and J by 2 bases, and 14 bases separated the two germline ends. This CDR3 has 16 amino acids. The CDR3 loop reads CASRGRTGPGANVLTF. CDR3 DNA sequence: TGTGCCAGCAGGGGCCGTACAGGGCCTGGGGCCAACGTCCTGACTTTC. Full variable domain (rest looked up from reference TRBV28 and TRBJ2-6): DVKVTQSSRYLVKRTGEKVFLECVQDMDHENMFWYRQDPGLGLRLIYFSYDVKMKEKGDIPEGYSVSREKKERFSLILESASTNQTSMYLCASRGRTGPGANVLTFGAGSRLTVL.

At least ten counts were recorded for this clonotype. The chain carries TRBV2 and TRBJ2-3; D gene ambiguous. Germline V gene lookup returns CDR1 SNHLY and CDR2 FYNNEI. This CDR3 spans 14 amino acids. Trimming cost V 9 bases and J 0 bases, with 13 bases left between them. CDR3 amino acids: CARKRLVSTDTQYF. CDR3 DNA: TGTGCCAGGAAGAGACTGGTCAGCACAGATACGCAGTATTTT.

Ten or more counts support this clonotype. CDR3 amino acids: CASSAEATVYNSPLHF. CDR3 in DNA: TGTGCCAGTAGCGCTGAAGCGACAGTCTATAATTCACCCCTCCACTTT. The chain is built from TRBV19 and TRBJ1-6; D might be TRBD1 (5 bases). This CDR3 is built from 16 residues. V gave up 6 bases and J gave up 3 bases, with 15 bases separating them. Germline V gene lookup returns CDR1 LNHDA and CDR2 SQIVND (reference sequence).

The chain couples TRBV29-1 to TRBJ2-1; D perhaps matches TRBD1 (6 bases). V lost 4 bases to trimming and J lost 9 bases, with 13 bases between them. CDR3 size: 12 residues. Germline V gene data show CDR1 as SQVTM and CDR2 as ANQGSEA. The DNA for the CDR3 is TGCAGCGTTGGGCATCTAGGGGGTGAGCAGTTCTTC. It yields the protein CSVGHLGGEQFF.

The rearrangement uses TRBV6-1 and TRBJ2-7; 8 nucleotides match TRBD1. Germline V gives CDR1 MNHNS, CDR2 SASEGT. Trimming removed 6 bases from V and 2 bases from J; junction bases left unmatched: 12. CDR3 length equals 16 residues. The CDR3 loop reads CASRDTVGTGPYEQYF. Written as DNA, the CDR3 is TGTGCCAGCAGGGACACCGTCGGGACAGGACCCTACGAGCAGTACTTC.

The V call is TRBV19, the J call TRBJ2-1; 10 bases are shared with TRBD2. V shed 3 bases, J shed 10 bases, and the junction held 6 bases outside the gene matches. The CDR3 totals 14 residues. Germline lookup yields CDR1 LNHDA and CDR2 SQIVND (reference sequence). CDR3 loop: CASSILAGAGEQFF. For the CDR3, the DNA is TGTGCCAGTAGTATCCTAGCGGGAGCCGGAGAGCAGTTCTTC.

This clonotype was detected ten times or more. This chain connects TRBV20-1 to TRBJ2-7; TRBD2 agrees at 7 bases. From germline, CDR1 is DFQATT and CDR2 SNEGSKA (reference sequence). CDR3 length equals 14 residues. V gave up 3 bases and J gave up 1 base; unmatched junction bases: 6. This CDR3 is CSASLAGVSYEQYF. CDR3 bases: TGCAGTGCTAGCTTGGCGGGAGTTTCCTACGAGCAGTACTTC.

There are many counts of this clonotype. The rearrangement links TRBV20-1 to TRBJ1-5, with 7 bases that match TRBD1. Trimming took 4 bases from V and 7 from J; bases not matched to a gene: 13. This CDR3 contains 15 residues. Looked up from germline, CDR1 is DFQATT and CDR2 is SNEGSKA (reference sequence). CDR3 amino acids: CSAMKTGRFGQPQHF. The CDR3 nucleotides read TGCAGTGCTATGAAGACAGGGAGGTTCGGGCAGCCCCAGCATTTT.

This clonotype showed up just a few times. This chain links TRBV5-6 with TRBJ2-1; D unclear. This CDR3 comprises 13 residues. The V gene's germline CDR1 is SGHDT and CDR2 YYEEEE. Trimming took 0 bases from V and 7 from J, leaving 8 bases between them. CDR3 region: CASSLGTINEQFF. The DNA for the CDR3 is TGTGCCAGCAGCTTGGGGACCATAAATGAGCAGTTCTTC.

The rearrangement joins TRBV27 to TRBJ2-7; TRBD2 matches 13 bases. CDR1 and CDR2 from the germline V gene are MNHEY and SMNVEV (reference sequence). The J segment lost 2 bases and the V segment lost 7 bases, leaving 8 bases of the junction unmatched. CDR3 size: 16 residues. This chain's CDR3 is CASKASGTSGAYEQYF. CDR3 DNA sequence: TGTGCCAGCAAAGCATCCGGGACTAGCGGGGCCTACGAGCAGTACTTC.

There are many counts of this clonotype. As DNA, the CDR3 is TGTGCCAGCAGCCTGGCCCTGTGGAGTACGCAGTATTTT. Protein: CASSLALWSTQYF. The chain couples TRBV27 to TRBJ2-3; D gene ambiguous. The CDR3 is 13 residues long. Germline CDR1 and CDR2: MNHEY and SMNVEV (reference sequence). Between the trimmed V and J ends, which lost 6 bases and 8 bases, there was a span of 15 bases.

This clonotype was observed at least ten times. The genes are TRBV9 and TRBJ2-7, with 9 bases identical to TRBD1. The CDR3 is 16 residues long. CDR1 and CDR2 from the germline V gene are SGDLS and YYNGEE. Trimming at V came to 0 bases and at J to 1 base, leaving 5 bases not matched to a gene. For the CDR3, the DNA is TGTGCCAGCAGCGTAGCTGGGACAGGGCCATCCTACGAGCAGTACTTC. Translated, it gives CASSVAGTGPSYEQYF.

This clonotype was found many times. Here the CDR3 reads CASSLQTVGSDTQYF. As DNA, the CDR3 is TGCGCCAGCAGCTTGCAGACCGTAGGTTCAGATACGCAGTATTTT. The chain combines TRBV5-1 with TRBJ2-3, with D uncertain. The V end was cut by 1 base, the J end by 4 bases, with 13 bases between. CDR3 size: 15 residues. The germline CDR1 and CDR2 sequences are SGHRS and YFSETQ.

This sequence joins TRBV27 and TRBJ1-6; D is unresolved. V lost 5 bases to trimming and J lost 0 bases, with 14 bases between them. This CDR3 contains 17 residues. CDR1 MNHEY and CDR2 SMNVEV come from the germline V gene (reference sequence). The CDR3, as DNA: TGTGCCAGCAGTAACCGACGGTTAAGCTCCTATAATTCACCCCTCCACTTT. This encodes CASSNRRLSSYNSPLHF.

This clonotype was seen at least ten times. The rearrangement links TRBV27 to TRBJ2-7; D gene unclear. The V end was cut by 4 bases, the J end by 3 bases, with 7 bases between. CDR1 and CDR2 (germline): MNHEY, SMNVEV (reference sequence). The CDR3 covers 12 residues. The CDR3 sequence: CASSSRDYEQYF. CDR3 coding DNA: TGTGCCAGCAGTTCCAGAGACTACGAGCAGTACTTC.

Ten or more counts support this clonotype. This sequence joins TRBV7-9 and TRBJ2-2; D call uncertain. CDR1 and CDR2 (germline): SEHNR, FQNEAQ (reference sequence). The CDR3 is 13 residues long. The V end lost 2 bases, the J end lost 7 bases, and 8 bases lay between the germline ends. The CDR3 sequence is CASSLNWDGELFF. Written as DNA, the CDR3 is TGTGCCAGCAGCTTAAATTGGGACGGGGAGCTGTTTTTT.